This TCR beta chain was recorded in a study of blood T cell repertoires in COVID-19. Overall study context: There were acute and convalescent COVID-19 samples, and they came from the United States, Italy and Spain. In each case, the material was cDNA or gDNA derived from T cells, B-cell-depleted T cells, or PBMCs.

Authors' processing steps: Estimation of nucleated cell counts was performed using reference gene primer amplification. Clones were read by immunoSEQ multiplex PCR, and TCRdb kept only the in-frame ones, dropping some. V, J and clone size are those of that table, while D and trimming were read from the DNA. The sample holds 150,000 to 200,000 clones, roughly 80% seen once. This CDR3 is 17 amino acids long. The germline V gene has CDR1 LGHNA and CDR2 YNFKEQ. Trimming cost V 1 base and J 8 bases, with 20 bases left between them. This TCR was sampled from a man in his 70s with acute or convalescent COVID-19. This chain links TRBV4-2 with TRBJ2-2; perhaps TRBD2 as D (6 bases). Input material: peripheral blood. The CDR3 is CASSQAGGALASGELFF. CDR3 DNA: TGTGCCAGCAGCCAAGCGGGCGGGGCCCTCGCATCAGGGGAGCTGTTTTTT.